This T cell receptor (beta chain) appears in the sequencing data of a study of early T cells in non-severe SARS-CoV-2 infection. Ten or more counts support this clonotype. TCRdb re-analysed the 5' RACE reads in MiXCR, keeping a single row per CDR3 protein. This table has fewer than 55,000 distinct CDR3 sequences, approximately 10% appearing once. CDR3 length: 14 amino acids. Germline lookup yields CDR1 SQVTM and CDR2 ANQGSEA. V shed 4 bases, J shed 4 bases, and the junction held 5 bases outside the gene matches. Material for sequencing was whole blood. The V call is TRBV29-1, the J call TRBJ2-2; 8 positions agree with TRBD1. The origin of this receptor is an adult who was a healthcare worker with PCR-confirmed SARS-CoV-2 infection or an uninfected control (not recorded which). In DNA, the CDR3 is TGCAGCGTTGCAGGGGGCCCCAGCACCGGGGAGCTGTTTTTT. Residues: CSVAGGPSTGELFF.